Given below is one T cell receptor beta chain in context. The record originates from a study of blood T cell repertoires in COVID-19. Germline values: CDR1 MNHEY, CDR2 SVGAGI. Deletions cut 3 bases from V and 4 bases from J, with 6 bases between. The CDR3 totals 12 residues. Profiled with immunoSEQ multiplex PCR; TCRdb holds only in-frame clones, not every one. The sample holds tens of thousands of clones, 89% seen once. This sequence originates from an older woman with acute or convalescent COVID-19. The specimen sequenced was peripheral blood. V is TRBV6-5 and J is TRBJ1-2, with D maybe TRBD1 (5 bases). CDR3 in amino acids: CASSYDSYGYTF. CDR3 in DNA: TGTGCCAGCAGTTATGACAGCTATGGCTACACCTTC.